Given below is one TCR beta chain in context. The V and J ends lost 0 bases and 7 bases respectively, with 11 bases between them. The CDR3 is 15 amino acids. Germline V CDR1 and CDR2: SGHRS, YFSETQ. Measured with immunoSEQ multiplex PCR; TCRdb has only the in-frame clones, and not every one. The profile shows 300,000 or so clones, around 88% of them singletons. The sample originates from a study of blood T cell repertoires in COVID-19. The wider study: Donors in the United States, Italy and Spain gave samples during acute or convalescent COVID-19. PBMCs, B-cell-depleted T cells, or T cells provided the cDNA or gDNA that made up the material.

The specimen sequenced was peripheral blood. The chain links TRBV5-1 to TRBJ1-6; D is perhaps TRBD1 (5 bases). The sequence derives from a woman under 40 who had recovered from COVID-19. In DNA form, the CDR3 reads TGCGCCAGCAGCTTGGACAGGAACCCAAATTCACCCCTCCACTTT. Encoded protein: CASSLDRNPNSPLHF.